Below are 25 T cell receptor beta chains sequenced from a single sample in a study of T cell clusters in autoimmune cytopenias. Multiplex touch-down PCR amplified TRB using TRB-A and TRB-B pools in one tube. Each CDR3 protein gets one entry in TCRdb, which reprocessed the multiplex PCR reads and gives no DNA. This table lists more than 4,000 distinct CDR3 sequences. TRB amplification used roughly 250 ng of peripheral blood genomic DNA. The source material was peripheral blood. These receptors all stem from a human donor with an autoimmune cytopenia or autoimmune hepatitis (not recorded which).

This clonotype counts as large (0.1 to 1%) by frequency. This chain links TRBV29-1 with TRBJ1-2; TCRdb calls TRBD1, which cannot be checked without DNA. There are 13 residues in the CDR3. CDR1 is SQVTM and CDR2 is ANQGSEA in the germline V gene. The CDR3 sequence: CSGGTGENYGYTF.

In terms of frequency, this clonotype is medium-sized. This chain uses TRBV30 with TRBJ1-1; checking the TCRdb D call of TRBD1 is not possible without DNA. This CDR3 contains 12 residues. Germline V CDR1 and CDR2: GTSNPN, SVGIG (reference sequence). The CDR3 protein is CAWRTANTEAFF.

This clonotype is medium-sized by frequency. The V call is TRBV6-5, the J call TRBJ1-3. Germline CDR1 MNHEY, CDR2 SVGAGI. CDR3 length equals 15 residues. The CDR3 sequence: CASSPTILSGNTIYF.

This CDR3 is CASSSRGGANEKLFF. The chain joins TRBV7-9 to TRBJ1-4; the D gene TCRdb calls, TRBD1, cannot be checked with no DNA. Per germline, CDR1 SEHNR and CDR2 FQNEAQ (reference sequence). This CDR3 contains 15 residues.

This clonotype is classed as medium-sized by frequency. The CDR3 loop is CASSLWAGDEKLFF. This sequence joins TRBV5-6 and TRBJ1-4; the TCRdb call, TRBD1, lacks DNA for checking. Germline values: CDR1 SGHDT, CDR2 YYEEEE. CDR3 length: 14 residues.

V usage is TRBV20-1 and J usage is TRBJ1-5. The germline CDR1 and CDR2 sequences are DFQATT and SNEGSKA (reference sequence). The CDR3 runs to 12 residues. The CDR3 region is CSASDPQQPQHF.

This chain uses TRBV28 with TRBJ1-1. This CDR3 is 12 amino acids long. In germline, CDR1 is MDHEN, CDR2 SYDVKM. The CDR3 region is CASSFSVNEAFF.

By frequency, this clonotype is medium-sized. The gene calls are TRBV15 and TRBJ2-1; TCRdb's D call of TRBD2 is untestable without DNA. The CDR3 runs 13 residues. CDR1 LNHNV and CDR2 YYDKDF come from the germline V gene (reference sequence). This chain's CDR3 is CATSRESGGEQFF.

Its frequency marks this clonotype as medium-sized (0.01 to 0.1%). CDR3 loop: CASSFRPTSVRSTDTQYF. The chain links TRBV12-3 or TRBV12-4 to TRBJ2-3; checking the TCRdb D call of TRBD2 is not possible without DNA. The CDR3 is 18 amino acids.

This clonotype is classed as medium-sized by frequency. The rearrangement joins TRBV5-4 to TRBJ2-6; lacking DNA, the TRBD1 call made by TCRdb goes unchecked. This CDR3 is built from 17 residues. Germline lookup yields CDR1 SGHNT and CDR2 YYREEE (reference sequence). The CDR3 spells CASSGGGAPAGANVLTF.

The CDR3 region is CASRRGSGRPGELFF. This chain connects TRBV7-2 to TRBJ2-2; the D call of TRBD2 rests on TCRdb alone, since no DNA is present to check it. CDR3 size: 15 residues. In germline, CDR1 is SGHTA, CDR2 FQGNSA.

This clonotype registers medium-sized by frequency. The chain's CDR3 is CAWLRPGQGNTGELFF. V gene TRBV30 combines with J gene TRBJ2-2; TCRdb's D call of TRBD1 is untestable without DNA. The V gene's germline CDR1 is GTSNPN and CDR2 SVGIG (reference sequence). The CDR3 is made up of 16 amino acids.

The chain recombines TRBV7-3 with TRBJ1-2. Germline CDR1 SGHTA, CDR2 FQGTGA. CDR3 length: 13 amino acids. This chain's CDR3 is CASSPDGNYGYTF.

This clonotype is called medium-sized based on its frequency. The V and J genes are TRBV30 and TRBJ1-4. This CDR3 region has 13 residues. Per germline, CDR1 GTSNPN and CDR2 SVGIG (reference sequence). The CDR3 spells CAWTGLENEKLFF.

This clonotype counts as medium-sized by frequency. The rearrangement joins TRBV10-3 to TRBJ2-3; TCRdb's D gene call, TRBD1, goes unchecked for lack of DNA. Germline CDR1 is ENHRY and CDR2 is SYGVKD. The CDR3 runs to 15 residues. The CDR3 loop is CAISAAGTGTDTQYF.

The chain joins TRBV30 to TRBJ1-1; checking the TCRdb D call of TRBD1 is not possible without DNA. The CDR3 is made up of 12 amino acids. Germline V gene sequence: CDR1 GTSNPN, CDR2 SVGIG (reference sequence). This CDR3 is CAWSPDQQGAFF.

This clonotype is medium-sized (0.01 to 0.1%) by frequency. The rearrangement uses TRBV18 and TRBJ1-2. CDR1 KGHSH and CDR2 LQKENI come from the germline V gene. The CDR3 consists of 15 residues. Here the CDR3 reads CASSPQGARLGSYTF.

This clonotype registers medium-sized by frequency. This sequence joins TRBV19 and TRBJ2-2; TCRdb indicates TRBD1, and absent DNA this call remains unverified. Germline assignment: CDR1 LNHDA and CDR2 SQIVND (reference sequence). The CDR3 loop spans 15 amino acids. The CDR3 here is CASSRGQGVTGELFF.

The V call is TRBV6-4, the J call TRBJ2-1; TCRdb selects TRBD1, and the lack of DNA leaves this call unchecked. Germline V lookup: CDR1 MRHNA, CDR2 SNTAGT. The CDR3 runs to 12 residues. CDR3 loop: CASTDRAGEQFF.

V gene TRBV20-1 combines with J gene TRBJ2-1; as DNA is missing, the TRBD2 call by TCRdb cannot be tested. The CDR3 loop spans 13 amino acids. Germline V CDR1 and CDR2: DFQATT, SNEGSKA (reference sequence). Here the CDR3 reads CSPGGWAYNEQFF.

This clonotype counts as medium-sized (0.01 to 0.1%) by frequency. CDR3: CASSPQGAWGYTF. V and J are TRBV18 and TRBJ1-2. Germline-derived CDR1 and CDR2 are KGHSH and LQKENI. There are 13 residues in the CDR3.

According to its frequency, this clonotype is medium-sized (0.01 to 0.1%). The chain uses TRBV11-1 and TRBJ2-3; TCRdb lists TRBD1, though no DNA is available to test this call. Per the germline V gene, CDR1 is SGHAT and CDR2 is FQDESV (reference sequence). The CDR3 contains 14 residues. CDR3 protein: CASSPLGGTDTQYF.

The chain employs TRBV12-3 or TRBV12-4 and TRBJ2-1; no DNA is available, so the TRBD1 call from TCRdb remains unchecked. The CDR3 extends over 16 amino acids. Here the CDR3 reads CASTPRTGPIDNEQFF.

In terms of frequency, this clonotype is medium-sized. The chain has TRBV6-5 and TRBJ1-6; with no DNA, the TCRdb D assignment of TRBD1 cannot be verified. The CDR3 has 14 amino acids. The germline V gene has CDR1 MNHEY and CDR2 SVGAGI. CDR3 loop: CAPGSRGRISPLHF.

The genes are TRBV5-1 and TRBJ1-2; absent DNA, TCRdb's TRBD1 call cannot be checked. CDR3 length: 16 amino acids. Looked up from germline, CDR1 is SGHRS and CDR2 is YFSETQ. The chain's CDR3 is CASSLERGGIFYGYTF.